A single sample is the source of the 14 T cell receptor beta chains below, sequenced in a study of OX40 agonist ivuxolimab in advanced cancers. Profiling relied on immunoSEQ multiplex PCR, and the TCRdb table lists in-frame clones only, not all of them. The sample records approximately 88,000 clones, approximately 91% being singletons. The source was CD4+ or CD8+ T cells sorted from blood, collected in a trial of the OX40 agonist ivuxolimab. The receptors shown here come from an adult with an advanced solid tumor such as melanoma, head and neck, liver or kidney cancer.

This chain connects TRBV5-4 to TRBJ2-1; 9 positions agree with TRBD2. The junction had 8 bases not matched to a gene; V was cut back by 0 bases and J by 7 bases. The CDR3 runs to 16 residues. CDR1 and CDR2 from the germline V gene are SGHNT and YYREEE (reference sequence). CDR3 in amino acids: CASSLEAGGRRNEQFF. CDR3 nucleotide sequence: TGTGCCAGCAGCTTGGAGGCGGGGGGGCGGCGAAATGAGCAGTTCTTC.

This clone turned up a few times. The chain links TRBV7-9 to TRBJ2-7, with D possibly matching TRBD1 (6 bases). CDR3 size: 15 residues. Deletions cut 5 bases from V and 0 bases from J, with 14 bases between. Germline-derived CDR1 and CDR2 are SEHNR and FQNEAQ (reference sequence). CDR3 in amino acids: CASSPRTASSYEQYF. CDR3 nucleotides: TGTGCCAGCAGCCCAAGGACAGCTAGCTCCTACGAGCAGTACTTC.

The rearrangement links TRBV11-2 to TRBJ2-2, with 9 bases aligning to TRBD1. Germline V gene data show CDR1 as SGHAT and CDR2 as FQNNGV. V lost 5 bases and J lost 5; bases outside the gene matches: 6. The CDR3 covers 15 residues. The CDR3: CASSPQGAYTGELFF. The CDR3 bases are TGTGCCAGCAGCCCACAGGGGGCGTATACCGGGGAGCTGTTTTTT.

The chain combines TRBV2 with TRBJ1-3, with D hard to call. V lost 7 bases and J 0 bases, leaving 19 bases between the germline ends. Germline CDR1 SNHLY, CDR2 FYNNEI. This CDR3 is 17 amino acids long. The CDR3 here is CASTPRPPRNSGNTIYF. For the CDR3, the DNA is TGTGCCAGCACCCCTCGGCCTCCCCGTAACTCTGGAAACACCATATATTTT.

This chain uses TRBV30 with TRBJ2-7; tentative D call: TRBD2 (5 bases). Germline lookup yields CDR1 GTSNPN and CDR2 SVGIG (reference sequence). This CDR3 has 14 residues. Trimming removed 5 bases from V and 2 bases from J, with 16 bases in between. CDR3 nucleotides: TGTGCCTGGGATCGAGGGCAGGCGGCCTACGAGCAGTACTTC. It translates to CAWDRGQAAYEQYF.

As DNA, the CDR3 is TGCAGCGTTGTAGGAGGGACAGGGGGCGGTGAGACCCAGTACTTC. Translation: CSVVGGTGGGETQYF. The J gene is TRBJ2-5, the V gene TRBV29-1; 12 nucleotides line up with TRBD1. This CDR3 has 15 amino acids. CDR1 is SQVTM, CDR2 ANQGSEA, per germline. Unmatched junction bases numbered 8, after V lost 4 bases and J lost 5 bases.

The genes are TRBV13 and TRBJ2-2; TRBD2 might be the D (6 bases). V lost 5 bases, J lost 8 bases, and 12 bases lay in between. CDR1 and CDR2 (germline): PRHDT, FYEKMQ (reference sequence). This CDR3 is 13 amino acids long. Written as DNA, the CDR3 is TGTGCCAGCAGCACGAGACTAGTAGGGGAGCTGTTTTTT. Translated, it gives CASSTRLVGELFF.

The V and J genes are TRBV29-1 and TRBJ1-2; the D is unclear. The CDR3 length is 13 residues. CDR1 and CDR2 (germline): SQVTM, ANQGSEA. Trimming pared 0 bases from V and 7 bases from J, leaving 12 bases between. The CDR3 loop reads CSVEEGSYPGYTF. In DNA, the CDR3 is TGCAGCGTTGAAGAAGGGTCTTACCCTGGCTACACCTTC.

The V and J genes are TRBV6-1 and TRBJ1-2; D unclear. This CDR3 is 14 amino acids long. Germline loops: CDR1 MNHNS, CDR2 SASEGT. The germline V and J ends were trimmed by 3 bases and 0 bases, with 8 bases remaining between them. CDR3 sequence reads: CASSDRRSNYGYTF. CDR3 nucleotide sequence: TGTGCCAGCAGTGACAGAAGATCTAACTATGGCTACACCTTC.

The gene calls are TRBV12-5 and TRBJ1-1, with 8 positions matching TRBD1. The CDR3 length is 15 residues. Losses at the gene ends were 2 bases for V and 0 bases for J; bases not matched to a gene: 2. Germline V gene lookup returns CDR1 LGHNT and CDR2 FRNRAP. The CDR3 region is CASGLPRGLNTEAFF. In DNA, the CDR3 is TGTGCTAGTGGTTTGCCCAGGGGGCTGAACACTGAAGCTTTCTTT.

The CDR3 DNA sequence: TGTGCCAGCAGCCCGGGGACAGGGGAGACCCAGTACTTC. Its protein product is CASSPGTGETQYF. The chain employs TRBV5-6 and TRBJ2-5, with 9 bases aligning to TRBD1. Germline values: CDR1 SGHDT, CDR2 YYEEEE. This CDR3 spans 13 amino acids. Trimming at V came to 4 bases and at J to 5 bases, leaving 3 bases not matched to a gene.

The V gene is TRBV5-6, the J gene TRBJ2-6; perhaps TRBD1 as D (5 bases). The ends were cut back, 0 bases at V and 3 bases at J, with 10 bases in the middle. This CDR3 has 16 residues. Per germline, CDR1 SGHDT and CDR2 YYEEEE. In DNA form, the CDR3 reads TGTGCCAGCAGCTTGGTCAGGGCGTTTGGGGCCAACGTCCTGACTTTC. It specifies CASSLVRAFGANVLTF.

The rearrangement joins TRBV9 to TRBJ1-4, with TRBD1 identical over 9 bases. The CDR3 has 14 residues. Germline CDR1 is SGDLS and CDR2 is YYNGEE. Trimming cost V 4 bases and J 8 bases; bases outside gene matches: 6. DNA for the CDR3: TGTGCCAGCAGCTCCGGGACAGGGCACGAAAAACTGTTTTTT. Translation: CASSSGTGHEKLFF.

This clone was observed once. The chain joins TRBV5-1 to TRBJ2-5; tentative D call: TRBD2 (5 bases). This CDR3 comprises 16 residues. CDR1 SGHRS and CDR2 YFSETQ come from the germline V gene. V was cut by 3 bases and J by 5 bases, with 20 bases left in between. CDR3: CASSSDPNPGGETQYF. The DNA of the CDR3 is TGCGCCAGCAGCTCGGACCCAAACCCAGGCGGGGAGACCCAGTACTTC.